The present entry profiles one T cell receptor beta chain with its context. Its antigen specificity is not known. Per-base qualities were not stored, and no clone one base away is much larger. Donors were healthy HIV-negative adults with no recently reported acute infections or vaccinations. All donors were Caucasian adults living in Nashville, Tennessee, USA. Magnetic negative selection was used to enrich CD4+ T cells, after which naive cells were positively selected on CD45RA and the negative fraction became the memory subset. Blood was obtained by leukapheresis, after which PBMCs were separated by Ficoll-Histopaque density gradient centrifugation and cryopreserved in liquid nitrogen vapor phase. Purity and quantity of every magnetically sorted T cell population were checked by analytical flow cytometry. From each sorted fraction, genomic DNA was isolated and quantified by UV absorbance on a Nanodrop 2000c.

The data belong to a study of shared clonotypes between healthy human individuals (TCRdb year 2020). Broadly, across the study: A couple of women and a few men aged 18 to 49 years were included in the cohort. For each donor, CD4 naive and CD4 memory were each given three plates, CD8 naive was given two plates, and CD8 memory was given one plate. To estimate repertoire size and how much clonotype sharing occurs between individuals, the study deeply sequenced the blood TCR repertoires of five or six healthy adults. To increase sequencing depth and limit assay-specific biases, TCR repertoire library preparation and sequencing were carried out by different laboratories using diverse techniques. Each donor's leukapheresis produced roughly between roughly 0.85 and 9.5 billion PBMCs. What the research found in general, with its limitations: Sharing across a few donors was observed for roughly 5% of naive CD4, over 3% of naive CD8, about 2.5% of memory CD4, and roughly 0.4% of memory CD8 clonotypes. Naive subsets generally had larger estimated clonotype richness than memory subsets. Because the study included only a small number of donors, the genetic and exposure-history diversity represented was limited. Compared with non-shared clonotypes, clonotypes shared by all four sorted-subset donors had higher generation probabilities. Even with the large sequencing depth, rarefaction of the sorted-subset datasets indicated that sequencing was incomplete. Sampling was restricted to blood, and TCR repertoires in tissues likely differ from the TCR repertoires found in blood. Based on pairwise subsampling, the degree of clonotype sharing among donors was expected to be affected by sequencing depth.

Using the deep immunoSEQ assay, TCR CDR3 regions were amplified from genomic DNA by multiplex PCR. Extracted genomic DNA from each cell subset was distributed evenly across all wells of several immunoSEQ 96-well plates, and each plate was treated as a replicate. Each replicate PCR for sorted subsets received about 200 ng genomic DNA, equal to tens of thousands of T cell genomes. Purified libraries were measured with a Qubit 3.0 fluorometer, size-checked on a Bioanalyzer 2100, and measured again with the KAPA Library Quantification kit. Each immunoSEQ 96-well plate was sequenced on its own single-read 150-cycle Illumina NextSeq 550 flow cell. The paper's processing steps were these. The immunoSEQ output contained only junctional sequences without quality scores, so filtering could not match that applied to full-length reads. Sequences were annotated with PyIR, a Python wrapper for IgBLAST v1.9, and V/J genes and CDR3 were assigned using IMGT germline references. Reads with weak V/J assignments (E-value above 1e-6), missing CDR3, stop codons, out-of-frame junctions, or ambiguous translated residues were removed. V3J clonotypes were defined as sequences sharing an identical inferred V gene, J gene, and CDR3 amino acid sequence. The percentage overlap between two repertoires was calculated by dividing the number of shared unique clonotypes by the size of the smaller repertoire. Repertoire richness was assessed with RTK rarefaction, the Chao1 estimator, and Recon v2.1 estimates of unobserved clonotypes. For all TCRbeta clonotypes obtained by the gDNA method from a few donors, generation probabilities were computed with OLGA. Sourced from immuneACCESS, this table was stored by TCRdb with only in-frame sequences that have V and J called. A share of the clones is absent; for the studies checked, an unresolved V gene accounts for under half, and the remainder has no known explanation. The D gene and trimming were derived from the DNA, and the V and J assignments and clone size from that table. The table for this sample lists 2 million to 3 million clones; 80% to 95% of them were counted only once. Of the sample, 0.36% is held by the ten largest clones.

Via the germline V gene, CDR1 is KGHSH and CDR2 LQKENI. Inclusive of the bounding cysteine and phenylalanine, the CDR3 is 16 residues long. Only the CDR3 DNA is retained, 48 bases long and in frame from the first base. Trimming costs V 3 bases and J 8 bases, and their ends lie 19 bases apart. This clonotype was obtained from a man younger than 35 in good health. Some clones in this sample may be carry-over from other donors' samples. Material for sequencing was naive CD4+ T cells from PBMCs. This specimen's cell subset or site label, per the study, means: CD45RA+ positively selected. The chain was built from TRBV18 and TRBJ1-4; D gene: possibly TRBD1, on 6 matching bases. In nucleotide form, the sequence is TGTGCCAGCTCACCTTCCAACCGGGACATAAACGAAAAACTGTTTTTT. Translated, this is CASSPSNRDINEKLFF.